Below are 13 T cell receptor beta chains sequenced from a single sample in a study of blood T cell repertoires in COVID-19. TCRdb keeps only in-frame clones here, not all; method: immunoSEQ multiplex PCR. Here the sample spans hundreds of thousands of clones, 75% to 90% being singletons. Sequencing was carried out using peripheral blood. The receptors here all came from a woman in her 70s with COVID-19, enrolled during active disease.

The chain combines TRBV6-2 or TRBV6-3 with TRBJ2-2; tentatively, D is TRBD2 (5 bases). Trimming left V 2 bases short and J 3 bases short, with 16 bases between. CDR1 MNHEY and CDR2 SVGEGT come from the germline V gene. This CDR3 is 17 amino acids long. The CDR3 DNA sequence: TGTGCCAGCAGTTACGAGGCCGGAGTGAGGGACACCGGGGAGCTGTTTTTT. Residues: CASSYEAGVRDTGELFF.

The chain links TRBV3-1 (or the pseudogene TRBV3-2) to TRBJ2-5; 11 nucleotides line up with TRBD2. The CDR3 extends over 16 amino acids. Losses at the gene ends were 2 bases for V and 5 bases for J; bases not matched to a gene: 7. Per germline, CDR1 LGHDT and CDR2 YNNKEL (reference sequence). CDR3 region: CASSQTGLAVRETQYF. CDR3 DNA: TGTGCCAGCAGCCAAACGGGACTAGCGGTCCGGGAGACCCAGTACTTC.

This rearrangement joins TRBV3-1 (or the pseudogene TRBV3-2) to TRBJ1-3; possibly TRBD1 for D (5 bases). This CDR3 comprises 15 residues. Germline CDR1 is LGHDT and CDR2 is YNNKEL (reference sequence). V lost 4 bases and J lost 3, with 13 bases in between. The CDR3 DNA reads as TGTGCCAGCAGCCCCGTTCACGGGGGTGGAAACACCATATATTTT. Protein: CASSPVHGGGNTIYF.

V and J are TRBV6-2 or TRBV6-3 and TRBJ2-7, with 10 nucleotides matching TRBD2. The junction had 15 bases not matched to a gene; V was cut back by 6 bases and J by 4 bases. In germline, CDR1 is MNHEY, CDR2 SVGEGT. The CDR3 sequence is 17 residues long. The DNA of the CDR3 is TGTGCCAGCAGCCGGATGACTACGCTAGCGGGAGAATACGAGCAGTACTTC. The encoded protein is CASSRMTTLAGEYEQYF.

The chain joins TRBV30 to TRBJ2-7, with D unresolved. The germline V gene has CDR1 GTSNPN and CDR2 SVGIG (reference sequence). The CDR3 totals 14 residues. With 0 bases removed from V and 0 bases from J, the gap between germline ends came to 9 bases. The CDR3, as DNA: TGTGCCTGGAGTGTAAGCGTCAGCTCCTACGAGCAGTACTTC. Translated, it gives CAWSVSVSSYEQYF.

The chain joins TRBV28 to TRBJ2-2, with 9 bases identical to TRBD1. In germline, CDR1 is MDHEN, CDR2 SYDVKM. This CDR3 has 16 residues. V gave up 5 bases and J gave up 1 base; unmatched junction bases: 5. CDR3 in amino acids: CASSLVGQGNTGELFF. CDR3 in DNA: TGTGCCAGCAGTCTGGTGGGACAGGGGAACACCGGGGAGCTGTTTTTT.

The J gene is TRBJ2-7, the V gene TRBV5-1, with a weak D call TRBD1 (5 bases). CDR3 length: 14 residues. The germline gives CDR1 SGHRS, CDR2 YFSETQ. The V gene lost 0 bases and the J gene lost 0 bases, with 7 bases spanning the gap. The CDR3 DNA sequence: TGCGCCAGCAGCTTGGGACAGTCCTCCTACGAGCAGTACTTC. Its protein is CASSLGQSSYEQYF. The variable domain in full, completed from reference TRBV5-1 and TRBJ2-7, reads KAGVTQTPRYLIKTRGQQVTLSCSPISGHRSVSWYQQTPGQGLQFLFEYFSETQRNKGNFPGRFSGRQFSNSRSEMNVSTLELGDSALYLCASSLGQSSYEQYFGPGTRLTVT.

The chain carries TRBV12-3 or TRBV12-4 and TRBJ2-5; a possible D gene is TRBD2 (5 bases). The CDR3 spans 11 residues. V was shortened by 6 bases and J by 7 bases, with 9 bases between the two germline ends. The CDR3 DNA is TGTGCCAGCAGCCGGGAAGGGACCCAGTACTTC. Protein sequence: CASSREGTQYF.

This chain connects TRBV3-1 (or the pseudogene TRBV3-2) to TRBJ2-4, with D perhaps matching TRBD2 (6 bases). V was cut by 7 bases and J by 0 bases, with 10 bases left in between. CDR1 is LGHDT and CDR2 is YNNKEL in the germline V gene (reference sequence). The CDR3 contains 14 residues. CDR3 amino acids: CASTLAVAKNIQYF. CDR3 DNA sequence: TGTGCCAGCACGTTAGCGGTAGCCAAAAACATTCAGTACTTC.

For the CDR3, the DNA is TGCGCCAGCAGTCAATCTTTTCTTAGACTATGTGAACCTGAAGCTTTCTTT. Translating it yields CASSQSFLRLCEPEAFF. The chain employs TRBV23-1 and TRBJ1-1, with D uncertain. TRBV23-1 is an ORF; its function is uncertain. The CDR3 runs to 17 residues. The V and J ends lost 0 bases and 6 bases respectively, with 20 bases between them.

The chain carries TRBV3-1 (or the pseudogene TRBV3-2) and TRBJ2-7; no reliable D call. V was pared by 0 bases and J by 0 bases, with 9 bases between. Looked up from germline, CDR1 is LGHDT and CDR2 is YNNKEL (reference sequence). The CDR3 sequence is 15 residues long. The CDR3: CASSQDLESSYEQYF. The CDR3 nucleotides read TGTGCCAGCAGCCAAGATTTAGAGAGCTCCTACGAGCAGTACTTC.

The chain combines TRBV5-8 with TRBJ2-3; TRBD2 aligns across 8 bases. The CDR3 runs 16 residues. The ends lost 0 bases at V and 0 bases at J; junction bases unmatched: 3. The germline gives CDR1 SGHTS, CDR2 YDEGEE. This CDR3 is CASSLARGASTDTQYF. Written as DNA, the CDR3 is TGTGCCAGCAGCTTGGCGCGGGGGGCTAGCACAGATACGCAGTATTTT.

This chain links TRBV14 with TRBJ2-7; TRBD2 agrees at 9 bases. The CDR3 has 15 residues. Germline CDR1 is SGHDN and CDR2 is FVKESK. V trimming: 0 bases; J trimming: 2 bases; junction bases outside the gene matches: 2. The CDR3 region has the DNA TGTGCCAGCAGCCAAGAGGCGGGAGGGCCCTACGAGCAGTACTTC. Encoded protein: CASSQEAGGPYEQYF. Full variable domain (remainder filled in from reference TRBV14 and TRBJ2-7): EAGVTQFPSHSVIEKGQTVTLRCDPISGHDNLYWYRRVMGKEIKFLLHFVKESKQDESGMPNNRFLAERTGGTYSTLKVQPAELEDSGVYFCASSQEAGGPYEQYFGPGTRLTVT.